This T cell receptor (beta chain) stems from a study of shared clonotypes between healthy human individuals. Assay used: immunoSEQ multiplex PCR; TCRdb lists only in-frame clones, some missing. The data show approximately 2.5 million clones, more than 80% seen once. Trimming shortened V by 9 bases and J by 3 bases, and 6 bases separated the two germline ends. The CDR3 contains 12 residues. Per the germline V gene, CDR1 is ENHRY and CDR2 is SYGVKD. This rearrangement joins TRBV10-3 to TRBJ2-6; D call uncertain. The source material was naive CD4+ T cells sorted from blood. Sample subset: CD45RA+ positively selected. The TCR was taken from a man between 18 and 29 years old in good health. CDR3 amino acids: CAITSGANVLTF. DNA of the CDR3: TGTGCCATAACAAGTGGGGCCAACGTCCTGACTTTC.